These 15 T cell receptor beta chains share one sample of origin, sequenced in a study of glioma-infiltrating T cells after dendritic cell vaccination (TCRdb year 2016). Libraries were prepared through the immunoSEQ multiplex PCR assay. Here the immuneACCESS table is served through TCRdb, limited to in-frame sequences with V and J called. Missing clones are a known gap in these copies; in checked studies unresolved V genes cover under half, and the rest lacks a known reason. This sample holds about 64,000 clones; roughly 80% were observed only once. Over 8.5% of the sample is in the top ten clones. The sample was blood, taken before dendritic cell vaccination. These receptor sequences come from a human donor with glioblastoma.

V usage is TRBV28 and J usage is TRBJ2-7, with a weak D call TRBD1 (6 bases). V was pared by 5 bases and J by 1 base, with 18 bases between. The CDR3 runs to 16 residues. Germline assignment: CDR1 MDHEN and CDR2 SYDVKM. This chain's CDR3 is CASSLPTGAVSYEQYF. CDR3 coding DNA: TGTGCCAGCAGTCTGCCGACAGGAGCGGTTTCCTACGAGCAGTACTTC.

This chain links TRBV5-4 with TRBJ2-7; 16 bases match TRBD2. This CDR3 is built from 14 residues. Trimming cost V 9 bases and J 2 bases; bases outside gene matches: 2. Germline CDR1 reads SGHNT; CDR2 reads YYREEE (reference sequence). The CDR3 reads CATGTSGGAYEQYF. DNA of the CDR3: TGTGCCACCGGGACTAGCGGGGGGGCCTACGAGCAGTACTTC.

This clone is a singleton in its sample. The chain joins TRBV19 to TRBJ1-5, with D perhaps TRBD1 (6 bases). The CDR3 spans 15 residues. Trimming cost V 5 bases and J 6 bases, with 17 bases left between them. Germline-derived CDR1 and CDR2 are LNHDA and SQIVND (reference sequence). The CDR3 protein is CASSSWGGRPQPQHF. As DNA, the CDR3 is TGTGCCAGTAGTTCCTGGGGGGGGCGGCCTCAGCCCCAGCATTTT. Together with reference TRBV19 and TRBJ1-5, the CDR3 gives the full variable domain: DGGITQSPKYLFRKEGQNVTLSCEQNLNHDAMYWYRQDPGQGLRLIYYSQIVNDFQKGDIAEGYSVSREKKESFPLTVTSAQKNPTAFYLCASSSWGGRPQPQHFGDGTRLSIL.

CDR3 sequence (DNA): TGTGCCAGCAGCGGACTAGCGGAAAACATTCAGTACTTC. Protein: CASSGLAENIQYF. The chain combines TRBV6-6 with TRBJ2-4; TRBD2 agrees at 10 bases. Germline V gene lookup returns CDR1 MNHNY and CDR2 SVGAGI (reference sequence). The CDR3 totals 13 residues. After removal of 6 bases from V and 5 bases from J, the junction contained 1 base not matched to a gene.

Details on this clone: Within the sample, other DNA sequences also encode this same CDR3. This chain uses TRBV7-9 with TRBJ2-5, with no clear D. This CDR3 spans 11 amino acids. CDR1 and CDR2 from the germline V gene are SEHNR and FQNEAQ (reference sequence). V lost 5 bases and J lost 2, with 3 bases in between. This CDR3 reads CASSPQETQYF. In nucleotides, the CDR3 is TGTGCCAGCAGCCCACAAGAGACCCAGTACTTC. Drawing the rest from reference TRBV7-9 and TRBJ2-5, the complete variable domain is DTGVSQNPRHKITKRGQNVTFRCDPISEHNRLYWYRQTLGQGPEFLTYFQNEAQLEKSRLLSDRFSAERPKGSFSTLEIQRTEQGDSAMYLCASSPQETQYFGPGTRLLVL.

This chain uses TRBV15 with TRBJ2-6; D remains unclear. V shed 0 bases and J shed 0 bases, with 9 bases lying between them. CDR1 is LNHNV and CDR2 is YYDKDF in the germline V gene (reference sequence). This CDR3 has 17 amino acids. The CDR3 nucleotides read TGTGCCACCAGCAGAGATTTGTCCGTCTCTGGGGCCAACGTCCTGACTTTC. It encodes CATSRDLSVSGANVLTF.

The chain joins TRBV5-1 to TRBJ1-4; a weak D match, TRBD1 (6 bases). Germline CDR1 and CDR2: SGHRS and YFSETQ. The CDR3 length is 14 residues. Trimming removed 0 bases at V and 10 bases at J, with 13 bases between. The CDR3 sequence: CASSLEAGEGKLFF. CDR3 nucleotides: TGCGCCAGCAGCTTGGAAGCAGGGGAAGGAAAACTGTTTTTT.

CDR3 nucleotides: TGCGCCAGCAGCAAGGAGGATGCTGCAGATACGCAGTATTTT. Translating it yields CASSKEDAADTQYF. V is TRBV5-1 and J is TRBJ2-3, with a possible D match to TRBD2 (5 bases). The CDR3 spans 14 residues. Germline V gene data show CDR1 as SGHRS and CDR2 as YFSETQ. V dropped 4 bases and J dropped 4 bases, with 13 bases sitting between them.

This chain uses TRBV5-6 with TRBJ2-2; 7 nucleotides align to TRBD1. J lost 1 base, V lost 4 bases, and 7 bases had no gene match. The germline gives CDR1 SGHDT, CDR2 YYEEEE. The CDR3 runs to 16 residues. The CDR3 protein is CASSTETGWNTGELFF. CDR3 bases: TGTGCCAGCAGCACCGAGACAGGGTGGAACACCGGGGAGCTGTTTTTT.

V usage is TRBV7-9 and J usage is TRBJ1-5; tentative D call: TRBD1 (6 bases). V shed 5 bases and J shed 7 bases, with 18 bases lying between them. This CDR3 has 15 residues. Germline V CDR1 and CDR2: SEHNR, FQNEAQ (reference sequence). CDR3 amino acids: CASSPETGSGQPQHF. The CDR3, as DNA: TGTGCCAGCAGCCCGGAGACAGGTTCTGGACAGCCCCAGCATTTT.

This clone has more than one count but fewer than ten. The chain couples TRBV9 to TRBJ2-1; D not certain. Germline CDR1 is SGDLS and CDR2 is YYNGEE. The CDR3 has 13 residues. Trimming shortened V by 0 bases and J by 5 bases, and 6 bases separated the two germline ends. The CDR3 sequence: CASSVVADNEQFF. The CDR3, as DNA: TGTGCCAGCAGCGTAGTAGCAGACAATGAGCAGTTCTTC.

A note on this clone: This sample also contains other DNA sequences that code for the same CDR3. The chain recombines TRBV18 with TRBJ1-6; 9 bases agree with TRBD1. Germline V gives CDR1 KGHSH, CDR2 LQKENI. The CDR3 is 14 amino acids. V lost 3 bases to trimming and J lost 10 bases; unmatched junction nucleotides: 4. The CDR3 coding sequence is TGTGCCAGCTCACCGGGACAGGGAGACTCACCCCTCCACTTT. It translates to CASSPGQGDSPLHF.

The chain employs TRBV4-1 and TRBJ2-2, with 7 bases lining up with TRBD1. The germline gives CDR1 MGHRA, CDR2 YSYEKL. There are 16 residues in the CDR3. V shed 4 bases and J 6 bases; nucleotides not matched to a gene: 11. CDR3 DNA sequence: TGCGCCAGCAGCCGCGATCTCCAACAGGGGTCCGGGGAGCTGTTTTTT. Its translation is CASSRDLQQGSGELFF.

The chain joins TRBV6-6 to TRBJ2-7; the match to TRBD1 covers 9 bases. The V gene's germline CDR1 is MNHNY and CDR2 SVGAGI (reference sequence). This CDR3 spans 13 amino acids. Trimming took 6 bases from V and 13 from J; bases not matched to a gene: 13. The CDR3 spells CASSPTRGQGEYF. CDR3 bases: TGTGCCAGCAGCCCGACTAGGGGACAGGGAGAATACTTC.

The rearrangement uses TRBV4-2 and TRBJ2-7; 11 bases are shared with TRBD2. The CDR3 has 17 residues. Germline loops: CDR1 LGHNA, CDR2 YNFKEQ. J was trimmed by 5 bases and V by 1 base; bases with no gene match: 10. The CDR3: CASSQARYGTSGNEQYF. CDR3 bases: TGTGCCAGCAGCCAAGCTCGTTACGGGACTAGCGGTAACGAGCAGTACTTC.